These T cell receptor beta chains were read from a single sample in a study of T cell responses to AZD1222 COVID-19 vaccine. Only in-frame clones appear in the TCRdb table, and some are missing; sequencing was by immunoSEQ multiplex PCR. The sample has around 180,000 clones, 88% seen once. Sequenced material: peripheral blood, taken 28 days after the second AZD1222 dose. The receptors were sampled from an adult who received the AZD1222 COVID-19 vaccine. The CDR3 runs from the conserved cysteine through the conserved F or W. Each record gives: V gene, D gene, J gene, clone size, CDR3 length, CDR3 protein, CDR3 DNA. A D gene is named only where the DNA matches it firmly. Size is stated for part of the rows, as once, few or many counts, or as a class when the clone is expanded.

v_call: TRBV7-2; d_call: .; j_call: TRBJ2-7; clone_size: .; cdr3_length: 12; cdr3_aa: CASSSSSYEQYF; cdr3_nt: TGTGCCAGCAGCTCCTCGTCCTACGAGCAGTACTTC
v_call: TRBV4-3; d_call: .; j_call: TRBJ1-1; clone_size: .; cdr3_length: 15; cdr3_aa: CASSQDRGANTEAFF; cdr3_nt: TGCGCCAGCAGCCAAGATCGGGGAGCGAACACTGAAGCTTTCTTT
v_call: TRBV15; d_call: .; j_call: TRBJ1-4; clone_size: once; cdr3_length: 16; cdr3_aa: CATSPRAGSAGEKLFF; cdr3_nt: TGTGCCACCAGCCCCCGGGCCGGATCGGCGGGTGAAAAACTGTTTTTT
v_call: TRBV6-5; d_call: TRBD1; j_call: TRBJ2-1; clone_size: .; cdr3_length: 14; cdr3_aa: CASSTGVYGNEQFF; cdr3_nt: TGTGCCAGCAGTACAGGGGTCTATGGCAATGAGCAGTTCTTC
v_call: TRBV21-1; d_call: .; j_call: TRBJ2-7; clone_size: .; cdr3_length: 13; cdr3_aa: CAIRRPSGDEQYF; cdr3_nt: TGTGCCATCAGACGTCCTTCGGGGGACGAGCAGTACTTC
v_call: TRBV3-1/TRBV3-2; d_call: TRBD1; j_call: TRBJ1-5; clone_size: once; cdr3_length: 19; cdr3_aa: CASSQDGTGGTYSNQPQHF; cdr3_nt: TGTGCCAGCAGCCAAGACGGGACAGGGGGAACTTATAGCAATCAGCCCCAGCATTTT
v_call: TRBV28; d_call: .; j_call: TRBJ2-7; clone_size: .; cdr3_length: 16; cdr3_aa: CASSSSQAGPSYEQYF; cdr3_nt: TGTGCCAGCAGTTCATCCCAGGCGGGACCTTCCTACGAGCAGTACTTC
v_call: TRBV2; d_call: .; j_call: TRBJ1-5; clone_size: .; cdr3_length: 15; cdr3_aa: CASSEAGGGNQPQHF; cdr3_nt: TGTGCCAGCAGTGAAGCGGGGGGTGGAAATCAGCCCCAGCATTTT
v_call: TRBV18; d_call: .; j_call: TRBJ2-7; clone_size: .; cdr3_length: 12; cdr3_aa: CASSPRLYEQYF; cdr3_nt: TGTGCCAGCTCCCCTCGGTTGTACGAGCAGTACTTC
v_call: TRBV5-1; d_call: TRBD1; j_call: TRBJ2-3; clone_size: .; cdr3_length: 15; cdr3_aa: CASSPGQVNTDTQYF; cdr3_nt: TGCGCCAGCAGCCCCGGACAGGTTAACACAGATACGCAGTATTTT
v_call: TRBV5-6; d_call: TRBD1; j_call: TRBJ2-1; clone_size: .; cdr3_length: 14; cdr3_aa: CASSVDRAWGEQFF; cdr3_nt: TGTGCCAGCAGCGTCGACAGGGCCTGGGGTGAGCAGTTCTTC
v_call: TRBV6-5; d_call: TRBD2; j_call: TRBJ2-3; clone_size: .; cdr3_length: 12; cdr3_aa: CASSGLAGSQYF; cdr3_nt: TGTGCCAGCAGCGGACTAGCGGGATCGCAGTATTTT
v_call: TRBV13; d_call: TRBD2; j_call: TRBJ2-6; clone_size: .; cdr3_length: 15; cdr3_aa: CASSTGGTGANVLTF; cdr3_nt: TGTGCCAGCAGCACCGGGGGGACTGGGGCCAACGTCCTGACTTTC
v_call: TRBV3-1/TRBV3-2; d_call: TRBD1; j_call: TRBJ2-7; clone_size: .; cdr3_length: 15; cdr3_aa: CASSLAIRGPYEQYF; cdr3_nt: TGTGCCAGCAGCCTAGCGATCAGGGGGCCTTACGAGCAGTACTTC